The 22 T cell receptor beta chains below were found in one sample sequenced in a study of T cells in narcolepsy. Sequencing was performed with immunoSEQ multiplex PCR; in TCRdb, only in-frame clones are kept and a portion is missing. The sample records about 20,000 clones, 80% to 85% being singletons. The specimen sequenced was memory (CD45RA-) CD4+ T cells from blood. These receptors all stem from a human donor in good health.

This clone has just one count. The chain uses TRBV5-8 and TRBJ1-5; a weak D match, TRBD1 (6 bases). The CDR3 is made up of 14 amino acids. Germline-derived CDR1 and CDR2 are SGHTS and YDEGEE. The V and J ends lost 2 bases and 3 bases respectively, with 9 bases between them. For the CDR3, the DNA is TGTGCCAGCAGCTTCGACAGGACCAATCAGCCCCAGCATTTT. Translated, it gives CASSFDRTNQPQHF.

Only a few counts were recorded for this clone. Different DNA sequences within this sample yield the same CDR3. The chain carries TRBV19 and TRBJ1-1; perhaps TRBD1 as D (5 bases). Germline V gives CDR1 LNHDA, CDR2 SQIVND (reference sequence). The CDR3 runs 14 residues. V lost 4 bases, J lost 4 bases, and 13 bases lay in between. The CDR3 here is CASSTLRGGTEAFF. The CDR3 DNA is TGTGCCAGTAGTACGCTCCGTGGGGGCACTGAAGCTTTCTTT.

The table lists this clone with a few counts. The chain couples TRBV13 to TRBJ2-3; 11 bases are shared with TRBD2. This CDR3 is 20 amino acids long. V dropped 4 bases and J dropped 0; count of bases not matched to a gene: 15. Germline-derived CDR1 and CDR2 are PRHDT and FYEKMQ (reference sequence). The CDR3 is CASSSYKRTSGRLSTDTQYF. The CDR3 DNA reads TGTGCCAGCAGCTCCTATAAGAGGACTAGCGGGCGGTTAAGCACAGATACGCAGTATTTT.

The chain joins TRBV11-2 to TRBJ1-1; D possibly corresponds to TRBD1 (6 bases). V gave up 4 bases and J gave up 1 base, with 16 bases separating them. This CDR3 comprises 16 residues. Germline CDR1 is SGHAT and CDR2 is FQNNGV. The DNA of the CDR3 is TGTGCCAGCAGCTACACAGGGAGGGCAAGGAACACTGAAGCTTTCTTT. It is translated as CASSYTGRARNTEAFF.

The chain combines TRBV27 with TRBJ1-6, with 8 bases identical to TRBD1. Trimming took 8 bases from V and 9 from J; bases not matched to a gene: 15. Germline CDR1 MNHEY, CDR2 SMNVEV (reference sequence). This CDR3 comprises 16 residues. The CDR3 is CASSFGATGEASPLHF. The CDR3 region has the DNA TGTGCCAGCTCCTTCGGGGCGACAGGGGAGGCTTCACCCCTCCACTTT.

This chain joins TRBV10-3 and TRBJ1-2, with D unresolved. The CDR3 length is 13 residues. The V and J ends lost 4 bases and 8 bases respectively, with 14 bases between them. The germline CDR1 and CDR2 sequences are ENHRY and SYGVKD. This CDR3 is CAISGGLGAGYTF. The DNA for the CDR3 is TGTGCCATCAGTGGGGGTCTTGGTGCCGGCTACACCTTC.

The genes are TRBV7-2 and TRBJ2-7; D ambiguous. The CDR3 consists of 12 residues. Germline V CDR1 and CDR2: SGHTA, FQGNSA. V gave up 5 bases and J gave up 0 bases, with 5 bases separating them. CDR3 region: CASSHNSYEQYF. The CDR3 DNA reads as TGTGCCAGCAGCCATAACTCCTACGAGCAGTACTTC.

V is TRBV5-4 and J is TRBJ2-7; no definite D call. Germline values: CDR1 SGHNT, CDR2 YYREEE (reference sequence). V dropped 4 bases and J dropped 3 bases, with 8 bases sitting between them. The CDR3 contains 12 residues. DNA for the CDR3: TGTGCCAGCAGCCGAGACAACTACGAGCAGTACTTC. It is translated as CASSRDNYEQYF.

This sequence joins TRBV2 and TRBJ2-2; TRBD1 aligns across 10 bases. The junction had 5 bases not matched to a gene; V was cut back by 6 bases and J by 7 bases. CDR3 length equals 14 residues. Germline V gene sequence: CDR1 SNHLY, CDR2 FYNNEI. The CDR3 spells CASRLTGGNGELFF. In nucleotides, the CDR3 is TGTGCCAGCAGGTTGACAGGGGGCAACGGGGAGCTGTTTTTT.

V is TRBV11-2 and J is TRBJ2-3, with D tentatively TRBD2 (5 bases). Looked up from germline, CDR1 is SGHAT and CDR2 is FQNNGV. The CDR3 length is 14 residues. V was shortened by 2 bases and J by 3 bases, with 9 bases between the two germline ends. CDR3 DNA: TGTGCCAGCAGCTTAACCGGGAAGACAGATACGCAGTATTTT. It translates to CASSLTGKTDTQYF.

This clone rates as medium-sized. The chain joins TRBV2 to TRBJ1-2; 8 nucleotides line up with TRBD1. Losses at the gene ends were 8 bases for V and 8 bases for J; bases not matched to a gene: 10. The CDR3 has 13 amino acids. Germline V gene sequence: CDR1 SNHLY, CDR2 FYNNEI. CDR3 nucleotides: TGTGCCAGCCTTCAGGACAGGGCCGGAGGCTACACCTTC. It is translated as CASLQDRAGGYTF. The whole variable domain, filled in from reference TRBV2 and TRBJ1-2, reads EPEVTQTPSHQVTQMGQEVILRCVPISNHLYFYWYRQILGQKVEFLVSFYNNEISEKSEIFDDQFSVERPDGSNFTLKIRSTKLEDSAMYFCASLQDRAGGYTFGSGTRLTVV.

This chain uses TRBV7-3 with TRBJ2-3; D call uncertain. CDR3 size: 12 residues. V lost 5 bases and J 2 bases, leaving 5 bases between the germline ends. Germline values: CDR1 SGHTA, CDR2 FQGTGA. CDR3 sequence: CASSPNTDTQYF. As DNA, the CDR3 is TGTGCCAGCAGCCCGAACACAGATACGCAGTATTTT.

The chain combines TRBV6-5 with TRBJ1-2; D perhaps matches TRBD1 (6 bases). Looked up from germline, CDR1 is MNHEY and CDR2 is SVGAGI. CDR3 length equals 13 residues. Between the trimmed V and J ends, which lost 6 bases and 7 bases, there was a span of 15 bases. CDR3: CASSITGTGGYTF. CDR3 bases: TGTGCCAGCAGCATTACAGGGACTGGTGGCTACACCTTC.

The chain uses TRBV10-3 and TRBJ1-5, with TRBD1 as a possible D gene (6 bases). The CDR3 sequence is 16 residues long. Germline loops: CDR1 ENHRY, CDR2 SYGVKD. V was trimmed by 0 bases and J by 9 bases, leaving 18 bases between them. The CDR3 protein is CAISESDKGGKGPQHF. CDR3 in DNA: TGTGCCATCAGTGAGTCTGATAAGGGGGGCAAGGGGCCCCAGCATTTT.

The chain carries TRBV5-1 and TRBJ1-3; 10 positions match TRBD1. Trimming took 3 bases from V and 1 from J; bases not matched to a gene: 10. CDR3 length: 18 residues. Per germline, CDR1 SGHRS and CDR2 YFSETQ. The CDR3 DNA is TGCGCCAGCAGCTCAACACCGGGACAGGGGTCATCTGGAAACACCATATATTTT. Protein product: CASSSTPGQGSSGNTIYF.

This clone was picked up a small number of times. CDR3 bases: TGTGCCAGCAGCTTGTCTCCAGGACGGTATTACGAGCAGTACTTC. Protein product: CASSLSPGRYYEQYF. This rearrangement joins TRBV7-2 to TRBJ2-7, with no clear D. Trimming took off 3 bases at V and 4 bases at J, with 16 bases between the two ends. Germline CDR1 reads SGHTA; CDR2 reads FQGNSA. The CDR3 is 15 amino acids.

The gene calls are TRBV18 and TRBJ2-1, with a weak D call TRBD1 (6 bases). Looked up from germline, CDR1 is KGHSH and CDR2 is LQKENI. The CDR3 consists of 12 residues. Trimming shortened V by 8 bases and J by 5 bases, and 10 bases separated the two germline ends. Here the CDR3 DNA reads TGTGCCAGCGGAACAGGGAACAATGAGCAGTTCTTC. Amino acid sequence: CASGTGNNEQFF.

This clone was seen a handful of times. V is TRBV6-6 and J is TRBJ2-4; 10 bases align to TRBD2. Germline assignment: CDR1 MNHNY and CDR2 SVGAGI (reference sequence). This CDR3 spans 15 amino acids. Losses at the gene ends were 2 bases for V and 6 bases for J; bases not matched to a gene: 4. For the CDR3, the DNA is TGTGCCAGCAGTTACCAGCGGGGGGGCCTAAACATTCAGTACTTC. It specifies CASSYQRGGLNIQYF.

This clone was seen a single time. The gene calls are TRBV5-3 and TRBJ1-6, with TRBD1 matching over 10 bases. TRBV5-3 has ORF status, its function being uncertain. The ends lost 1 base at V and 6 bases at J; junction bases unmatched: 13. The CDR3 consists of 19 residues. The CDR3 nucleotides read TGTGCCAGAAGCTTGTTACCGGGACAGGGGTTATCGAGTAATTCACCCCTCCACTTT. Protein product: CARSLLPGQGLSSNSPLHF.

Details on this clone: At one end, the junction sequence differs from germline, possibly due to a read error. The chain has TRBV7-7 and TRBJ2-3; D not resolved. The CDR3 is 13 amino acids. The germline V gene encodes CDR1 SSHAT and CDR2 FNYEAQ (reference sequence). The CDR3 loop reads CASSQSPRDTQYF. DNA for the CDR3: TGTGCTAGCAGCCAAAGCCCTCGAGATACGCAGTATTTT.

This clone was found once. The rearrangement links TRBV11-3 to TRBJ2-7; no clear D. Trimming pared 6 bases from V and 2 bases from J, leaving 14 bases between. The germline gives CDR1 SGHNT, CDR2 YENEEA. The CDR3 extends over 14 amino acids. DNA for the CDR3: TGTGCCAGCAGACCCCGTGATTCTGCCTACGAGCAGTACTTC. Protein: CASRPRDSAYEQYF.

The chain uses TRBV29-1 and TRBJ1-1; weak D call: TRBD1 (5 bases). The V end lost 3 bases, the J end lost 2 bases, and 10 bases lay between the germline ends. In germline, CDR1 is SQVTM, CDR2 ANQGSEA. CDR3 size: 13 residues. The CDR3 spells CSVDRTQNTEAFF. In nucleotides, the CDR3 is TGCAGCGTTGATCGGACACAAAACACTGAAGCTTTCTTT.